The following is a TCR beta chain sequence with its context. Its target is not known. The source of the sample is a study of OX40 agonist ivuxolimab in advanced cancers. Background on the study: Dose-escalation patients suffered from hepatocellular carcinoma, melanoma, renal cell or head and neck cancer. A mean age of about 59 years, range about 23 to 90, was recorded, and approximately 80% were male. Findings of the study overall: In general, CD8+ T cells held more expanded clones than CD4+ did, on average. What antigens the expanded peripheral T cells recognized was never established.

Germline CDR1 and CDR2: SGHNT and YENEEA. V was trimmed by 3 bases and J by 3 bases, leaving 14 bases between them. The CDR3 extends over 16 amino acids. Method: immunoSEQ multiplex PCR; TCRdb's copy keeps in-frame clones and lacks some. The repertoire holds 25,000 to 35,000 clones, with approximately 86% as singletons. The TCR originated in an adult with an advanced solid tumor such as melanoma, head and neck, liver or kidney cancer. The sample here was CD4+ or CD8+ T cells sorted from blood, taken in a trial of the OX40 agonist ivuxolimab. V and J are TRBV11-3 and TRBJ2-2; a weak D match, TRBD2 (5 bases). The CDR3 DNA sequence: TGTGCCAGCAGCTTTCGCCGCGAGGGATACACCGGGGAGCTGTTTTTT. Amino acid sequence: CASSFRREGYTGELFF.